The 11 T cell receptor beta chains below come from one sample, sequenced in a study of cytomegalovirus exposure and HLA in healthy donors. TCRdb's table, derived via immunoSEQ multiplex PCR, lists solely in-frame clones and lacks some. This sample yields about 48,000 clones, of which 88% are seen a single time; approximately 6.7% belongs to the top ten. Sequencing was performed on PBMCs. These receptors came from a woman in her twenties or thirties in good health and CMV-seronegative.

The chain combines TRBV7-6 with TRBJ2-5; TRBD2 matches 7 bases. Germline CDR1 reads SGHVS; CDR2 reads FNYEAQ. V dropped 3 bases and J dropped 4; count of bases not matched to a gene: 5. This CDR3 has 14 amino acids. This chain's CDR3 is CASSFAGERETQYF. In nucleotides, the CDR3 is TGTGCCAGCAGCTTTGCGGGAGAGCGAGAGACCCAGTACTTC.

The chain joins TRBV27 to TRBJ1-5, with D uncertain. CDR3 length: 15 amino acids. The germline CDR1 and CDR2 sequences are MNHEY and SMNVEV (reference sequence). Trimming shortened V by 2 bases and J by 0 bases, and 8 bases separated the two germline ends. CDR3 residues: CASSLRGDSNQPQHF. The CDR3 DNA reads as TGTGCCAGCAGTTTACGCGGCGATAGCAATCAGCCCCAGCATTTT.

V usage is TRBV9 and J usage is TRBJ2-5; 7 nucleotides match TRBD2. Germline values: CDR1 SGDLS, CDR2 YYNGEE. V trimming: 3 bases; J trimming: 5 bases; junction bases outside the gene matches: 13. There are 16 residues in the CDR3. The CDR3 spells CASSEGSLAVRETQYF. CDR3 coding DNA: TGTGCCAGCAGCGAGGGAAGCCTAGCGGTAAGGGAGACCCAGTACTTC.

The V call is TRBV7-8, the J call TRBJ2-7; D is perhaps TRBD2 (6 bases). Trimming cost V 3 bases and J 2 bases, with 8 bases left between them. The CDR3 sequence is 13 residues long. Germline V gene lookup returns CDR1 SGHVS and CDR2 FQNEAQ. The CDR3 sequence: CASSFGGTYEQYF. DNA for the CDR3: TGTGCCAGCAGCTTCGGAGGGACCTACGAGCAGTACTTC. Using reference TRBV7-8 and TRBJ2-7 for the parts outside the CDR3, the full variable domain is GAGVSQSPRYKVAKRGQDVALRCDPISGHVSLFWYQQALGQGPEFLTYFQNEAQLDKSGLPSDRFFAERPEGSVSTLKIQRTQQEDSAVYLCASSFGGTYEQYFGPGTRLTVT.

The chain employs TRBV5-1 and TRBJ1-2, with a tentative D call TRBD1 (6 bases). Trimming removed 0 bases at V and 6 bases at J, with 6 bases between. The germline V gene has CDR1 SGHRS and CDR2 YFSETQ. CDR3 size: 12 residues. CDR3 in amino acids: CASSLDRDGYTF. The CDR3, as DNA: TGCGCCAGCAGCTTGGACAGGGATGGCTACACCTTC.

The gene calls are TRBV27 and TRBJ2-1; D remains unclear. Trimming pared 4 bases from V and 7 bases from J, leaving 5 bases between. CDR1 and CDR2 (germline): MNHEY, SMNVEV (reference sequence). This CDR3 is built from 11 residues. CDR3 in DNA: TGTGCCAGCAGTTGGAGTAATGAGCAGTTCTTC. Its translation is CASSWSNEQFF.

This chain joins TRBV15 and TRBJ2-7; 7 bases fit TRBD1. This CDR3 region has 13 residues. The germline CDR1 and CDR2 sequences are LNHNV and YYDKDF (reference sequence). The junction had 4 bases not matched to a gene; V was cut back by 5 bases and J by 3 bases. In DNA, the CDR3 is TGTGCCACCAGCGGCTGGGACAGCTACGAGCAGTACTTC. It yields the protein CATSGWDSYEQYF.

This chain joins TRBV7-2 and TRBJ2-5; TRBD2 aligns across 13 bases. The CDR3 spans 17 residues. Germline V gene lookup returns CDR1 SGHTA and CDR2 FQGNSA. Trimming cost V 5 bases and J 1 base; bases outside gene matches: 7. CDR3 nucleotide sequence: TGTGCCAGCAGCGCTTCGACTAGCGGGAGGCTCCAAGAGACCCAGTACTTC. It translates to CASSASTSGRLQETQYF.

This clone was counted a single time. The chain uses TRBV4-1 and TRBJ1-2, with D perhaps matching TRBD1 (6 bases). Between the trimmed V and J ends, which lost 0 bases and 4 bases, there was a span of 18 bases. CDR1 and CDR2 (germline): MGHRA, YSYEKL. CDR3 length equals 17 residues. The CDR3 is CASSQDPGAGAGYGYTF. The CDR3 DNA follows: TGCGCCAGCAGCCAAGACCCAGGGGCAGGGGCGGGCTATGGCTACACCTTC.

V usage is TRBV2 and J usage is TRBJ2-1; 12 nucleotides align to TRBD1. Germline loops: CDR1 SNHLY, CDR2 FYNNEI. Unmatched junction bases numbered 4, after V lost 7 bases and J lost 9 bases. This CDR3 comprises 13 residues. CDR3 DNA: TGTGCCAGCACGGGACAGGGGGCCGGTGAGCAGTTCTTC. This sequence encodes CASTGQGAGEQFF.

This clone was found once. The chain links TRBV27 to TRBJ1-1, with 8 bases that match TRBD1. CDR1 and CDR2 from the germline V gene are MNHEY and SMNVEV (reference sequence). This CDR3 contains 13 residues. Trimming took 3 bases from V and 5 from J; bases not matched to a gene: 2. The CDR3 loop is CASSFDRGTEAFF. CDR3 nucleotides: TGTGCCAGCAGTTTTGACAGGGGAACTGAAGCTTTCTTT.